Listed here are 4 T cell receptor beta chains from one sample, sequenced in a study of T cells in Graves' hyperthyroidism and ophthalmopathy. Using RNA transcripts as the source, TCR beta CDR3 regions were amplified. Carried out on the TCR CDR3, a first-round RT-PCR used the HTBI primer set. TCRdb re-called the multiplex PCR reads through MiXCR, storing one row per CDR3 protein. The data contain approximately 360,000 distinct CDR3 sequences, around a sixth of them singletons. The sequenced material came from blood. These receptors came from a woman aged 18-30 years with Graves' hyperthyroidism that later progressed to Graves' ophthalmopathy.

This clonotype was observed a few times. The chain couples TRBV12-3 or TRBV12-4 to TRBJ2-5; D is possibly TRBD2 (7 bases). Trimming removed 3 bases from V and 5 bases from J, with 10 bases in between. This CDR3 contains 13 residues. DNA for the CDR3: TGTGCCAGCAGTTTCAGGGGAGGGGAGACCCAGTACTTC. This gives the protein CASSFRGGETQYF.

This clonotype occurred a few times. In DNA form, the CDR3 reads TGTGCCAGCAGCGTAGGGAACGAACTACCATACGCCGGGGAGCTGTTTTTT. Its translation: CASSVGNELPYAGELFF. The chain is built from TRBV9 and TRBJ2-2, with D unclear. V dropped 0 bases and J dropped 6 bases, with 18 bases sitting between them. This CDR3 comprises 17 residues. Germline lookup yields CDR1 SGDLS and CDR2 YYNGEE.

This rearrangement joins TRBV30 to TRBJ2-4, with 9 bases that match TRBD1. V lost 6 bases and J lost 1; bases outside the gene matches: 4. The length of the CDR3 is 14 residues. Germline CDR1 and CDR2: GTSNPN and SVGIG (reference sequence). The CDR3 coding sequence is TGTGCCTGCCGGGACAGGGCGGCCAAAAACATTCAGTACTTC. Its translation is CACRDRAAKNIQYF. Together with reference TRBV30 and TRBJ2-4, the CDR3 gives the full variable domain: SQTIHQWPATLVQPVGSPLSLECTVEGTSNPNLYWYRQAAGRGLQLLFYSVGIGQISSEVPQNLSASRPQDRQFILSSKKLLLSDSGFYLCACRDRAAKNIQYFGAGTRLSVL.

Ten or more counts support this clonotype. The chain links TRBV7-9 to TRBJ2-1; 14 nucleotides line up with TRBD2. The CDR3 runs to 16 residues. J gave up 7 bases and V 5 bases, and 7 bases lay outside the gene matches. Germline CDR1 and CDR2: SEHNR and FQNEAQ (reference sequence). Here the CDR3 reads CASSPRTSGRLNEQFF. The CDR3 region has the DNA TGTGCCAGCAGCCCTCGGACTAGCGGGAGGTTAAATGAGCAGTTCTTC.